This T cell receptor beta chain was found in a study of early T cells in non-severe SARS-CoV-2 infection. This clonotype was picked up a small number of times. The V gene end was trimmed by 4 bases and the J gene end by 2 bases; junction bases not matched to a gene: 10. The CDR3 covers 16 residues. Unique molecular identifier tags were affixed to discrete cDNA molecules. TCRdb itself ran the 5' RACE reads through MiXCR, one entry per CDR3 protein. This table has 95,000 to 150,000 distinct CDR3 sequences, about 15% appearing once. What was sequenced was whole blood. The TCR originated in an adult who was a healthcare worker with PCR-confirmed SARS-CoV-2 infection or an uninfected control (not recorded which). V gene TRBV12-3 or TRBV12-4 combines with J gene TRBJ1-2, with 7 bases fitting TRBD1. The CDR3 protein is CASSYLMDRTNYGYTF. In DNA form, the CDR3 reads TGTGCCAGCAGTTATTTAATGGACAGGACAAACTATGGCTACACCTTC.